This T cell receptor beta chain derives from a study of low-dose radiotherapy and immunotherapy resistance in tumors. The time point denotes: after trial treatment. As to treatment: LDRT plus nivolumab, ipilimumab, low-dose cyclophosphamide and aspirin (RACIN trial). In its sample, this clonotype was seen many times. Per germline, CDR1 SQVTM and CDR2 ANQGSEA. The length of the CDR3 is 12 residues. V was pared by 0 bases and J by 7 bases, with 7 bases between. Covering alpha and beta chains, TRAV- and TRBV-specific primers were used for the first-strand cDNA. The authors amplified TCRs for 20 PCR cycles with a constant-region primer and a V-primer adapter. TCRdb independently ran MiXCR on the reads; one entry per CDR3 protein. The table includes 80,000 or so distinct CDR3 sequences, about 17% detected once.

This material consisted of PBMCs, taken after low-dose radiotherapy plus immunotherapy. The genes are TRBV29-1 and TRBJ2-1; a weak D match, TRBD2 (5 bases). The sequence was obtained from a male donor with prostate cancer. The CDR3 nucleotides read TGCAGCGTTGAAGACCCGGGGAATGAGCAGTTCTTC. Translation gives CSVEDPGNEQFF.